This TCR beta chain appears in the sequencing data of a study of blood T cell repertoires in COVID-19. The overall study: Samples of COVID-19 (acute and convalescent) were obtained from the United States, Italy and Spain. The cDNA or gDNA used as material had been derived from T cells, B-cell-depleted T cells, or PBMCs.

This CDR3 spans 17 amino acids. Germline V lookup: CDR1 MNHEY, CDR2 SMNVEV (reference sequence). With 5 bases clipped from V and 5 bases from J, the junction kept 13 bases outside the gene matches. In the original workflow: Reference gene primers were amplified, and this amplification served to estimate nucleated cell counts. Using immunoSEQ multiplex PCR, the repertoire was profiled, and TCRdb retains in-frame clones only, with some absent. V, J and clone size are those of that table, while D and trimming were read from the DNA. The top ten clones hold approximately 2.9% of a sample with 450,000 to 500,000 clones, 70% to 90% of them seen once.

The clonotype was recovered from a human donor in a cohort sampled during active COVID-19. J is TRBJ1-5 and V is TRBV27; 9 bases match TRBD1. Sequencing was carried out using peripheral blood. In nucleotides, the CDR3 is TGTGCCAGCAGTCGAGACCGGACAGGGGCGCGTCATCAGCCCCAGCATTTT. Its translation is CASSRDRTGARHQPQHF.